This T cell receptor beta chain was obtained from a study of T cells in Graves' hyperthyroidism and ophthalmopathy. Study as a whole: Before any treatment, at initial diagnosis, peripheral blood was collected.

Amplification of TCR beta CDR3 regions used RNA as the template. First-round RT-PCR targeting the TCR CDR3 was performed with the HTBI primer set. A single record per CDR3 protein comes from TCRdb applying MiXCR to the multiplex PCR reads. The table has about 350,000 distinct CDR3 sequences, about 15% seen once. Orbital computed tomography and thyroid ultrasound, together with serum TRAb and thyroxine and clinical symptoms, were used for diagnoses. Fresh peripheral blood, about 9.6 ml, yielded the PBMCs. Germline-derived CDR1 and CDR2 are MNHEY and SMNVEV (reference sequence). The CDR3 sequence is 19 residues long. Trimming removed 2 bases from V and 0 bases from J, with 19 bases in between. About this clonotype: Its antigen is unidentified.

Study-wide results and limits: Most clonotypes expanded in thyroid above 0.001 were likewise present in blood.

This TCR was sampled from a woman in her thirties with Graves' hyperthyroidism. Input material: blood. This chain joins TRBV27 and TRBJ2-2; D is undetermined. As DNA, the CDR3 is TGTGCCAGCAGTTTAAGTGTAGGCGGATACCTTACGAACACCGGGGAGCTGTTTTTT. Its protein is CASSLSVGGYLTNTGELFF.